The clone carrying this TCR beta chain was counted only a few times. V was shortened by 5 bases and J by 7 bases, with 11 bases between the two germline ends. The CDR3 totals 13 residues. Germline V lookup: CDR1 SEHNR, CDR2 FQNEAQ (reference sequence). This record belongs to a study of OX40 agonist ivuxolimab in advanced cancers. Overall study context: The study treated patients with ivuxolimab, an agonistic anti-OX40 (CD134) antibody. Eligibility admitted prior anti-PD-1, anti-PD-L1 or anti-CTLA-4 therapy; about 40% had some. Every 2 weeks, patients received ivuxolimab intravenously, dosed at 0.01 to 10 mg/kg.

The method was immunoSEQ multiplex PCR; TCRdb's version includes in-frame clones alone and lacks a portion of them. This sample has around 50,000 clones, with about 90% found just once. Prior autoimmune disease or systemic immunosuppression barred patients. The J gene is TRBJ2-2, the V gene TRBV7-9, with a weak D call TRBD2 (5 bases). This TCR came from an adult with an advanced solid tumor such as melanoma, head and neck, liver or kidney cancer. This material consisted of CD4+ or CD8+ T cells sorted from blood, taken in a trial of the OX40 agonist ivuxolimab. As DNA, the CDR3 is TGTGCCAGCAGCGCCCCGGAGGTCGGGGAGCTGTTTTTT. It translates to CASSAPEVGELFF.